The T cell receptor (beta chain) described here comes from a study of blood T cell repertoires in COVID-19. This clone came up a few times. Between the trimmed V and J ends, which lost 4 bases and 4 bases, there was a span of 23 bases. CDR3 size: 18 residues. The germline V gene encodes CDR1 SGDLS and CDR2 YYNGEE. Original data processing: Reference gene primer amplification gave nucleated cell count estimates. Produced via immunoSEQ multiplex PCR; TCRdb's table is partial and in-frame only. For V, J and clone size, that table is used; D and trimming come from the DNA. Here the sample spans 20,000 or so clones, approximately 88% being singletons.

Sequencing was performed on peripheral blood. The chain couples TRBV9 to TRBJ1-4; TRBD1 is a possible D gene (5 bases). This clonotype was sampled from a man aged 40-49 years with acute or convalescent COVID-19. The CDR3 spells CASSSQIGVAVGNEKLFF. For the CDR3, the DNA is TGTGCCAGCAGCTCCCAGATAGGGGTGGCAGTTGGTAATGAAAAACTGTTTTTT.